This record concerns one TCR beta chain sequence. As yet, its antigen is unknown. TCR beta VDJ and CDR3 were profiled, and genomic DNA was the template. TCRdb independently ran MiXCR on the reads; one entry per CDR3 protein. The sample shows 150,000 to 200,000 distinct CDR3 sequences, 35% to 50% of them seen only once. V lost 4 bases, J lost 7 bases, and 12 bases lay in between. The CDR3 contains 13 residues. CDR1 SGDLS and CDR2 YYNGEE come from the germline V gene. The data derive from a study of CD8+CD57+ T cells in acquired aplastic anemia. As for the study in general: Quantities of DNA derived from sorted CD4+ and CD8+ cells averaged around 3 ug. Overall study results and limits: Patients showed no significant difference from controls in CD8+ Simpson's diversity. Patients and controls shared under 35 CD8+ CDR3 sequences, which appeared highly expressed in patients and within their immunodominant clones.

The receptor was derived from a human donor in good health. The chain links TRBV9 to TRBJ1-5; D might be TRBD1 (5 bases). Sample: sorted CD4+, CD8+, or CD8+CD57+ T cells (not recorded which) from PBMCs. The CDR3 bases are TGTGCCAGCAGCCCAGAAGGGGTGCAGCCCCAGCATTTT. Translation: CASSPEGVQPQHF.